Included here is one T cell receptor beta chain sequence, with context. Its antigen is unknown. The sample is drawn from a study of a mutant IDH1 vaccine in newly diagnosed glioma. Study background: Vaccination started 4-6 weeks after radiotherapy alone, or with temozolomide cycles. Previous treatment comprised radiotherapy, temozolomide, or both, mostly both.

Time point: week 35, safety follow-up. One vaccine dose held 300 ug of mutant IDH1 20-mer peptide and came with topical imiquimod. Overall study findings and caveats: Any relationship between pseudoprogression and changes in top peripheral T cell clonotypes seemed absent. Across multiple MHC alleles, around 93% of patients had vaccine-induced responses.

The repertoire was sequenced with immunoSEQ multiplex PCR; TCRdb's copy has only in-frame clones and lacks some. The sample consists of roughly 30,000 clones, 81% of them appearing once. CDR1 LNHDA and CDR2 SQIVND come from the germline V gene (reference sequence). The CDR3 runs to 15 residues. Trimming removed 3 bases at V and 1 base at J, with 13 bases between. Source: PBMCs, taken from a glioma patient whose treatment included an IDH1 peptide vaccine. V is TRBV19 and J is TRBJ2-7; the D gene is possibly TRBD1 (5 bases). The sequence was collected from a man younger than 40 with glioma. CDR3 region: CASSILSGASYEQYF. The CDR3, as DNA: TGTGCCAGTAGTATCCTCAGTGGGGCATCCTACGAGCAGTACTTC.